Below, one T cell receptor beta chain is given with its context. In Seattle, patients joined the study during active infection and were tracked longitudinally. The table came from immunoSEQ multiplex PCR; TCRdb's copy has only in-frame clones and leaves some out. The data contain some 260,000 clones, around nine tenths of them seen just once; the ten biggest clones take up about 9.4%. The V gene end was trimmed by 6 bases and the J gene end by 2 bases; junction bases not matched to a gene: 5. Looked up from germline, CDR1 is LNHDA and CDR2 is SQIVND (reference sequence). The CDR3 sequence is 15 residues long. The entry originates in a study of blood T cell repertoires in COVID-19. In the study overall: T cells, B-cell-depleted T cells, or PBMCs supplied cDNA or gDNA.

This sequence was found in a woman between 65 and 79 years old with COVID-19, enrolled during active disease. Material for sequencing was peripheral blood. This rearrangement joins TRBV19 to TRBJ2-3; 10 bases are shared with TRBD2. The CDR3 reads CASSQLAGFTDTQYF. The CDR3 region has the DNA TGTGCCAGTAGCCAACTAGCGGGATTCACAGATACGCAGTATTTT.